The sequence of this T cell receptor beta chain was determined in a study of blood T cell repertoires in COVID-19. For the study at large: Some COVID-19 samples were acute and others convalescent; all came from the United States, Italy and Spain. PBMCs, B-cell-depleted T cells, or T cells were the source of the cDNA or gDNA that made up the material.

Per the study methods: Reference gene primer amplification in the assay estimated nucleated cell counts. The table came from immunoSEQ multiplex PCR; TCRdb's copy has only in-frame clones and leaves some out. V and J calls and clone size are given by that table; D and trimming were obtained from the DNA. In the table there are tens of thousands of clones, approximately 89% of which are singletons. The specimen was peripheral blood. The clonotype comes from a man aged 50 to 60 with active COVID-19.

Here the CDR3 DNA reads TGTGCCAGCTCACCTGACTTTAACCCCACAGATACGCAGTATTTT. Protein product: CASSPDFNPTDTQYF. This chain links TRBV18 with TRBJ2-3; no clear D. The CDR3 is 15 amino acids. Germline V gene lookup returns CDR1 KGHSH and CDR2 LQKENI. With 3 bases removed from V and 2 bases from J, the gap between germline ends came to 12 bases.